This T cell receptor (beta chain) was sequenced for a study of T-cell memory formation after mild COVID-19. CDR3 length: 15 residues. CDR1 and CDR2 (germline): SGHAT, FQDESV (reference sequence). V was pared by 5 bases and J by 7 bases, with 7 bases of the junction left unmatched. This clonotype appeared a few times. Antigen unknown. The authors produced TCR alpha and TCR beta cDNA libraries with sample barcodes and UMIs by 5'RACE using constant-segment primers. From the 5' RACE reads, TCRdb called clonotypes with MiXCR, one entry per CDR3 protein. The data contain approximately 190,000 distinct CDR3 sequences, around 20% of them singletons. Overall study results and limits: Most CD4+ clones that shrank were in CM and EM, while CD8+ ones turned up in EMRA. The study found balanced CD4/CD8 in clones contracting day 15 to 85 and a CD4+ lean in later expanders.

Sequenced input: PBMCs or a T cell subset sorted from them (not recorded which). This clonotype originated in an adult woman who had mild COVID-19 (a few samples of this study predate the infection). Cell type and time point are not known. The chain links TRBV11-1 to TRBJ2-2; 10 bases align to TRBD2. The CDR3 loop reads CASSTGASGSGELFF. CDR3 DNA: TGTGCCAGCAGCACCGGGGCTAGCGGGAGCGGGGAGCTGTTTTTT.